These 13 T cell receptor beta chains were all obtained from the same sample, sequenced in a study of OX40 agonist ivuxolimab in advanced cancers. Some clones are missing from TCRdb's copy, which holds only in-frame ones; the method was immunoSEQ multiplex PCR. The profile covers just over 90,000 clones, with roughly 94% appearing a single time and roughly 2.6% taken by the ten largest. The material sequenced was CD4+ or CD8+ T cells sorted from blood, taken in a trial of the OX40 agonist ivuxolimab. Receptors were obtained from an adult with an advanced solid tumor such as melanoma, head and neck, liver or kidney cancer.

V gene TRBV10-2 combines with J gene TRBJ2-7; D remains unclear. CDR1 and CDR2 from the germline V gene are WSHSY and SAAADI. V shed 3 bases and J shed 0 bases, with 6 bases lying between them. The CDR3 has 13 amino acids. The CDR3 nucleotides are TGCGCCAGCAGTGACGGGTACTCCTACGAGCAGTACTTC. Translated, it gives CASSDGYSYEQYF.

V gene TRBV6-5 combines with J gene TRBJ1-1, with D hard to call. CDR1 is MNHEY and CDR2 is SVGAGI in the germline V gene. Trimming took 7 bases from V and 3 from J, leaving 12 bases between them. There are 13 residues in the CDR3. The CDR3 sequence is CASTRSEDTEAFF. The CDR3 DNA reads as TGTGCCAGCACTAGATCAGAGGACACTGAAGCTTTCTTT.

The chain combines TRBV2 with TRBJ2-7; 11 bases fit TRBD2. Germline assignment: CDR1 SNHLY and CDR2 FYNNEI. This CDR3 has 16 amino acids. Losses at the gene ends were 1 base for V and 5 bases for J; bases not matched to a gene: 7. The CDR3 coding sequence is TGTGCCAGCAGTGAAGATAGCGGGAGGGCCGGGCACGAGCAGTACTTC. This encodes CASSEDSGRAGHEQYF.

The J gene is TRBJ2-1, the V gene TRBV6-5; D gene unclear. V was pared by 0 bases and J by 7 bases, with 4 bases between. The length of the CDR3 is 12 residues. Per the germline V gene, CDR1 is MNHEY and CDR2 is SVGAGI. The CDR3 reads CASSYSLNEQFF. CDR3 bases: TGTGCCAGCAGTTACTCGTTAAATGAGCAGTTCTTC.

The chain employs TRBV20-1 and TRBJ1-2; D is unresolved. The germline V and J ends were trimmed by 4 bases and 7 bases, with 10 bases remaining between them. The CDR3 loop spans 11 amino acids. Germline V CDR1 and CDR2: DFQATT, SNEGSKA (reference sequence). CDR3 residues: CSAKGLGGYTF. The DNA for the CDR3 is TGCAGTGCTAAAGGGCTTGGTGGCTACACCTTC.

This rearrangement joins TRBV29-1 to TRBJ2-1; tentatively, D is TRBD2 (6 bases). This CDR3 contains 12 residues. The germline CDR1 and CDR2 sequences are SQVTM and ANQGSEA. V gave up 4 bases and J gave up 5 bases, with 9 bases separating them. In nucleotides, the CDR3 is TGCAGCGTTGTGGAGCGGGACAATGAGCAGTTCTTC. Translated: CSVVERDNEQFF.

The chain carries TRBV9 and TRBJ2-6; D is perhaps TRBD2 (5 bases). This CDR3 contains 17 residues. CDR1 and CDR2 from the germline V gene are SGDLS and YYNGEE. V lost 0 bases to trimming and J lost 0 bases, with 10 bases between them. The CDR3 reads CASSVGGGRSGANVLTF. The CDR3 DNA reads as TGTGCCAGCAGCGTAGGTGGAGGCCGCTCTGGGGCCAACGTCCTGACTTTC.

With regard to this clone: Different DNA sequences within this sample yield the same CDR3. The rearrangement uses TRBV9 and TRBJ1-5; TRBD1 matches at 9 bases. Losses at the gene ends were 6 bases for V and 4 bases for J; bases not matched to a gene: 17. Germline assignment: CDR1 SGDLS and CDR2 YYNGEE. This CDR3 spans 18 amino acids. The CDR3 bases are TGTGCCAGCAACCCCTCCCAAAGAACAGGGGGCGTGAATCAGCCCCAGCATTTT. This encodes CASNPSQRTGGVNQPQHF. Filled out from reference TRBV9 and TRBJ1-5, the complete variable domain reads DSGVTQTPKHLITATGQRVTLRCSPRSGDLSVYWYQQSLDQGLQFLIQYYNGEERAKGNILERFSAQQFPDLHSELNLSSLELGDSALYFCASNPSQRTGGVNQPQHFGDGTRLSIL.

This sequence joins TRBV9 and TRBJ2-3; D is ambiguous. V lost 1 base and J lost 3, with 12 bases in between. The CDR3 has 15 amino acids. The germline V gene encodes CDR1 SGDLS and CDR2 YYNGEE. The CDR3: CASSVNPKPTDTQYF. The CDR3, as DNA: TGTGCCAGCAGCGTAAACCCCAAGCCGACAGATACGCAGTATTTT.

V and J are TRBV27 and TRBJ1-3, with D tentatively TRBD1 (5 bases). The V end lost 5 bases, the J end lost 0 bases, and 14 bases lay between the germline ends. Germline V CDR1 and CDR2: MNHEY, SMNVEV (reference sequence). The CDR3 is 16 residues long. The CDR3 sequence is CASSLRAGSSGNTIYF. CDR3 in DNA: TGTGCCAGCAGTCTAAGAGCAGGGAGCTCTGGAAACACCATATATTTT.

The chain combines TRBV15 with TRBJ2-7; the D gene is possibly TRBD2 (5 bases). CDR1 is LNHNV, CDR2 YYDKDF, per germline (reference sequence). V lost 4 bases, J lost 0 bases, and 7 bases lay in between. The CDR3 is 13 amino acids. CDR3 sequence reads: CATSNRGSYEQYF. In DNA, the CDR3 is TGTGCCACCAGCAATCGGGGCTCCTACGAGCAGTACTTC. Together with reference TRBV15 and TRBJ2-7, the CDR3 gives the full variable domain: DAMVIQNPRYQVTQFGKPVTLSCSQTLNHNVMYWYQQKSSQAPKLLFHYYDKDFNNEADTPDNFQSRRPNTSFCFLDIRSPGLGDTAMYLCATSNRGSYEQYFGPGTRLTVT.

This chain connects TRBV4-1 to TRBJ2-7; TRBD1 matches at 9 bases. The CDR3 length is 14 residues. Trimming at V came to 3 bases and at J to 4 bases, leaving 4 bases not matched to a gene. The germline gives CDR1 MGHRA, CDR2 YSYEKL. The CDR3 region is CASSHNRGPYEQYF. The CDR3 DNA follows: TGCGCCAGCAGCCACAACAGGGGGCCATACGAGCAGTACTTC.

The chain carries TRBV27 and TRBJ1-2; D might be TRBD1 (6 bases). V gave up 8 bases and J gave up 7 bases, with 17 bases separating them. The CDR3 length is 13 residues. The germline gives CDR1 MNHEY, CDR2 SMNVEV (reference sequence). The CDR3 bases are TGTGCCAGCGGGTATACAGGGTATGCTGGCTACACCTTC. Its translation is CASGYTGYAGYTF.